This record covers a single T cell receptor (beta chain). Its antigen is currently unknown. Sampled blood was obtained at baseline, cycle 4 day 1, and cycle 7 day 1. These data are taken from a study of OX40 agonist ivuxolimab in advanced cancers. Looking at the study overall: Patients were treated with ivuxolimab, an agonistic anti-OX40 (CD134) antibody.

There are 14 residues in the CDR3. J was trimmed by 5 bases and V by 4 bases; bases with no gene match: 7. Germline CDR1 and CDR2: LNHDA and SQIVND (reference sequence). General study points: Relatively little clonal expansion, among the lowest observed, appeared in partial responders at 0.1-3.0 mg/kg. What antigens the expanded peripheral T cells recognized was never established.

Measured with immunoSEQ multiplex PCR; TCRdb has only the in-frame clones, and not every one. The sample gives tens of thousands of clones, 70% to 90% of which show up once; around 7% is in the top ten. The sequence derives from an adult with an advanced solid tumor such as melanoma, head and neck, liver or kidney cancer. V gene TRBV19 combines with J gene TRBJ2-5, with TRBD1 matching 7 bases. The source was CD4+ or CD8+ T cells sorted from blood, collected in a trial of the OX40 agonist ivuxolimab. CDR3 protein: CASSTGTDGETQYF. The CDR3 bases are TGTGCCAGTAGTACCGGGACAGATGGGGAGACCCAGTACTTC.